The 21 T cell receptor beta chains below come from one sample, sequenced in a study of T cell repertoires in cytomegalovirus infection. TCRdb re-derived calls from the reads in MiXCR, one entry per CDR3 protein. The sample has approximately 770,000 distinct CDR3 sequences, 29% seen once. Their recognized antigens are unknown. Specimen: cultured CD8+ T cells from PBMCs, collected from culture after CMV antigen stimulation. Source of these receptors: a human donor in good health (CMV status not recorded). Some clones in this sample may be carry-over from other donors' samples.

This clonotype was observed many times. The chain recombines TRBV7-2 with TRBJ2-3, with a weak D call TRBD2 (6 bases). CDR3 length: 15 amino acids. Per the germline V gene, CDR1 is SGHTA and CDR2 is FQGNSA. V was pared by 5 bases and J by 0 bases, with 12 bases between. The CDR3 DNA follows: TGTGCCAGCAGCGCCGGGGGATTTAGCACAGATACGCAGTATTTT. Its translation is CASSAGGFSTDTQYF.

This clonotype occurred many times. The genes are TRBV12-3 or TRBV12-4 and TRBJ1-2; TRBD1 matches at 10 bases. This CDR3 is built from 17 residues. Trimming removed 2 bases from V and 8 bases from J; junction bases left unmatched: 14. CDR3 sequence reads: CASSLWDRGRETKGYTF. The CDR3 nucleotides are TGTGCCAGCAGTTTATGGGACAGGGGACGCGAGACTAAGGGCTACACCTTC.

The chain employs TRBV27 and TRBJ2-7; 7 bases line up with TRBD2. The V gene end was trimmed by 8 bases and the J gene end by 4 bases; junction bases not matched to a gene: 8. CDR1 and CDR2 (germline): MNHEY, SMNVEV (reference sequence). This CDR3 is built from 13 residues. CDR3 protein: CASGRGGGYEQYF. DNA of the CDR3: TGTGCCAGCGGACGTGGGGGGGGGTACGAGCAGTACTTC.

V and J are TRBV5-4 and TRBJ1-2, with TRBD1 as a possible D gene (5 bases). The length of the CDR3 is 15 residues. Trimming stripped 4 bases from V and 2 bases from J, with 15 bases between. The germline gives CDR1 SGHNT, CDR2 YYREEE (reference sequence). This CDR3 reads CASSARDQGNYGYTF. The DNA of the CDR3 is TGTGCCAGCAGCGCCCGGGACCAAGGGAACTATGGCTACACCTTC.

This chain connects TRBV20-1 to TRBJ1-1; TRBD1 aligns across 9 bases. Losses at the gene ends were 6 bases for V and 4 bases for J; bases not matched to a gene: 12. Germline CDR1 reads DFQATT; CDR2 reads SNEGSKA (reference sequence). CDR3 length equals 15 residues. The CDR3 coding sequence is TGCAGTGCGTGGGACAGGGAGGTCGACGGCACTGAAGCTTTCTTT. This gives the protein CSAWDREVDGTEAFF.

The gene calls are TRBV19 and TRBJ1-5; TRBD1 matches at 8 bases. With V trimmed by 7 bases and J by 0 bases, 20 bases remained unmatched. In germline, CDR1 is LNHDA, CDR2 SQIVND (reference sequence). The CDR3 extends over 20 amino acids. This CDR3 reads CASTLEWAGGEEYSNQPQHF. The CDR3 DNA sequence: TGTGCCAGTACCCTAGAATGGGCAGGGGGCGAGGAATATAGCAATCAGCCCCAGCATTTT.

A few counts support this clonotype. The V call is TRBV12-3 or TRBV12-4, the J call TRBJ1-1; D ambiguous. The germline V and J ends were trimmed by 3 bases and 1 base, with 12 bases remaining between them. The CDR3 has 15 residues. The CDR3 spells CASSLSVFPNTEAFF. In nucleotides, the CDR3 is TGTGCCAGCAGTTTGTCAGTATTTCCGAACACTGAAGCTTTCTTT.

V and J are TRBV12-3 or TRBV12-4 and TRBJ2-1; a weak D match, TRBD2 (6 bases). The CDR3 totals 13 residues. Trimming cost V 0 bases and J 10 bases, with 10 bases left between them. CDR3 DNA sequence: TGTGCCAGCAGTTTAGCGATGGGAGGAGAGCAGTTCTTC. Protein sequence: CASSLAMGGEQFF.

This clonotype occurred many times. The chain has TRBV7-9 and TRBJ1-1; D may be TRBD1 (6 bases). The V gene's germline CDR1 is SEHNR and CDR2 FQNEAQ (reference sequence). There are 14 residues in the CDR3. V was pared by 3 bases and J by 2 bases, with 10 bases between. DNA of the CDR3: TGTGCCAGCAGCTTGGACAGTAGTAACACTGAAGCTTTCTTT. This gives the protein CASSLDSSNTEAFF. The full variable domain, its missing parts supplied by reference TRBV7-9 and TRBJ1-1, is DTGVSQNPRHKITKRGQNVTFRCDPISEHNRLYWYRQTLGQGPEFLTYFQNEAQLEKSRLLSDRFSAERPKGSFSTLEIQRTEQGDSAMYLCASSLDSSNTEAFFGQGTRLTVV.

The gene calls are TRBV10-3 and TRBJ2-1, with TRBD1 matching 11 bases. The V gene's germline CDR1 is ENHRY and CDR2 SYGVKD. The CDR3 consists of 14 residues. The J segment lost 8 bases and the V segment lost 5 bases, leaving 5 bases of the junction unmatched. CDR3 sequence: CAISPGQGGDEQFF. CDR3 DNA sequence: TGTGCCATCAGTCCGGGACAGGGGGGCGATGAGCAGTTCTTC.

This clonotype was seen repeatedly, ten times or more. The chain has TRBV7-8 and TRBJ1-4; D is possibly TRBD1 (5 bases). The CDR3 is 15 amino acids. The V gene lost 5 bases and the J gene lost 1 base, with 11 bases spanning the gap. CDR1 and CDR2 (germline): SGHVS, FQNEAQ. The chain's CDR3 is CASSPWGRTNEKLFF. DNA of the CDR3: TGTGCCAGCAGCCCTTGGGGACGAACTAATGAAAAACTGTTTTTT.

This rearrangement joins TRBV4-1 to TRBJ1-1; D gene uncertain. V was cut by 7 bases and J by 1 base, with 13 bases left in between. Germline values: CDR1 MGHRA, CDR2 YSYEKL. There are 14 residues in the CDR3. In nucleotides, the CDR3 is TGCGCCAGCACCCCGGGAACTTGGAACACTGAAGCTTTCTTT. Protein sequence: CASTPGTWNTEAFF.

This clonotype was detected a few times. This rearrangement joins TRBV5-6 to TRBJ1-1; 9 bases match TRBD1. The CDR3 is 15 residues long. V was pared by 0 bases and J by 3 bases, with 3 bases of the junction left unmatched. Germline assignment: CDR1 SGHDT and CDR2 YYEEEE. CDR3 amino acids: CASSLEGQGDTEAFF. In DNA, the CDR3 is TGTGCCAGCAGCTTGGAGGGACAGGGAGACACTGAAGCTTTCTTT.

This clonotype was seen ten or more times. The gene calls are TRBV7-2 and TRBJ1-2; D perhaps matches TRBD1 (5 bases). Germline assignment: CDR1 SGHTA and CDR2 FQGNSA. The germline V and J ends were trimmed by 2 bases and 4 bases, with 11 bases remaining between them. This CDR3 comprises 14 residues. CDR3 bases: TGTGCCAGCAGCTTACAGGGCAGCATCTATGGCTACACCTTC. Its translation: CASSLQGSIYGYTF.

A word on this clonotype: This may arise from a read error, as a much more abundant clone is one base away. The CDR3 region is CASSEGTTNTEAFF. For the CDR3, the DNA is TGTGCCAGCAGTGAGGGGACGACAAACACTGAAGCTTTCTTT. The V call is TRBV25-1, the J call TRBJ1-1; tentative D call: TRBD1 (5 bases). The ends were cut back, 3 bases at V and 2 bases at J, with 10 bases in the middle. The CDR3 runs 14 residues. The V gene's germline CDR1 is MGHDK and CDR2 SYGVNS.

This rearrangement joins TRBV7-9 to TRBJ2-1; the D is unclear. The V end was cut by 3 bases, the J end by 6 bases, with 15 bases between. CDR1 and CDR2 (germline): SEHNR, FQNEAQ (reference sequence). The CDR3 runs to 15 residues. In DNA, the CDR3 is TGTGCCAGCAGCTTTAAAGGTCCCGCTTTCAATGAGCAGTTCTTC. Residues: CASSFKGPAFNEQFF.

The chain carries TRBV7-2 and TRBJ2-5; TRBD2 might be the D (7 bases). This CDR3 has 18 residues. Germline assignment: CDR1 SGHTA and CDR2 FQGNSA. The V gene lost 5 bases and the J gene lost 5 bases, with 27 bases spanning the gap. DNA of the CDR3: TGTGCCAGCAGCCCCGGGGAGTGGGGGGGCCTCTTTCTGGAGACCCAGTACTTC. Translating gives CASSPGEWGGLFLETQYF.

The CDR3 DNA follows: TGTGCCAGCAGCTCGAAAGGGGAATTAAATCAGCCCCAGCATTTT. Its translation: CASSSKGELNQPQHF. The chain recombines TRBV7-6 with TRBJ1-5; TRBD1 is a possible D gene (5 bases). Germline V gene lookup returns CDR1 SGHVS and CDR2 FNYEAQ. CDR3 length: 15 residues. The germline V and J ends were trimmed by 4 bases and 4 bases, with 14 bases remaining between them.

As regards this clonotype: This clone may be a read error of a much larger clone one base away. The chain employs TRBV7-6 and TRBJ2-3; a possible D gene is TRBD1 (6 bases). Looked up from germline, CDR1 is SGHVS and CDR2 is FNYEAQ. This CDR3 is built from 16 residues. CDR3 DNA sequence: TGTGCCAGCAGCCGTCCGAGGGGGTACCGCACAGATATGCAGTATTTT. The encoded protein is CASSRPRGYRTDMQYF.

This clonotype was observed a handful of times. This chain links TRBV6-1 with TRBJ1-5, with D perhaps matching TRBD1 (6 bases). V lost 5 bases and J 11 bases, leaving 25 bases between the germline ends. This CDR3 region has 16 residues. Germline V CDR1 and CDR2: MNHNS, SASEGT. The CDR3 DNA reads as TGTGCCAGCAGTCGCCCGGCAGGGGCGGTGGAGTCGGCCCAGCATTTT. Its translation is CASSRPAGAVESAQHF.

This clonotype was seen more than once but under ten times. The J gene is TRBJ2-2, the V gene TRBV19; D is ambiguous. V was trimmed by 5 bases and J by 0 bases, leaving 13 bases between them. The CDR3 sequence is 16 residues long. The germline CDR1 and CDR2 sequences are LNHDA and SQIVND (reference sequence). Here the CDR3 reads CASSSEVASNTGELFF. The CDR3 coding sequence is TGTGCCAGTAGTTCCGAGGTCGCTTCGAACACCGGGGAGCTGTTTTTT.